Below are 29 T cell receptor beta chains sequenced from a single sample in a study of neurological immune-mediated disorders. TCRdb called the 5' RACE reads again in MiXCR, with one record for every CDR3 protein. The sample consists of roughly 56,000 distinct CDR3 sequences, about 3.4% of them appearing once. Sequencing input: PBMCs. These TCRs come from a woman in her sixties or seventies with multiple sclerosis.

This clonotype has a count of ten or more. This chain connects TRBV12-3 or TRBV12-4 to TRBJ2-7; the match to TRBD1 covers 8 bases. V lost 5 bases and J lost 6; bases outside the gene matches: 6. CDR3 size: 13 residues. CDR3: CASSPRTGSEQYF. CDR3 DNA: TGTGCCAGCAGTCCACGGACAGGGAGCGAGCAGTACTTC.

This clonotype was observed many times. The chain carries TRBV5-1 and TRBJ1-1; possible D gene TRBD1, 6 bases. Trimming pared 4 bases from V and 4 bases from J, leaving 14 bases between. Germline V CDR1 and CDR2: SGHRS, YFSETQ. The CDR3 consists of 14 residues. The CDR3 coding sequence is TGCGCCAGCAGCCCGAAGGTAGGGGGCACTGAAGCTTTCTTT. Amino acid sequence: CASSPKVGGTEAFF.

Ten or more counts support this clonotype. V usage is TRBV5-1 and J usage is TRBJ2-7, with 8 positions matching TRBD1. V lost 4 bases and J lost 5; bases outside the gene matches: 8. The CDR3 contains 14 residues. The germline CDR1 and CDR2 sequences are SGHRS and YFSETQ. The CDR3 DNA reads as TGCGCCAGCAGCGGAGTTGGACAGGGTAACGAGCAGTACTTC. Translation gives CASSGVGQGNEQYF.

This clonotype appeared many times. The chain couples TRBV20-1 to TRBJ2-2, with a tentative D call TRBD2 (6 bases). This CDR3 is 14 amino acids long. V was clipped by 1 base and J by 7 bases, with 13 bases between them. Germline V gives CDR1 DFQATT, CDR2 SNEGSKA (reference sequence). The CDR3 DNA follows: TGCAGTGCTAGAGCGGGAGAGGAGGGCGGGGAGCTGTTTTTT. Its translation is CSARAGEEGGELFF.

This clonotype was seen a handful of times. CDR3 protein: CASSIYREPYNEQFF. The CDR3, as DNA: TGTGCCAGTAGCATATACAGGGAACCTTACAATGAGCAGTTCTTC. The chain links TRBV19 to TRBJ2-1, with D possibly being TRBD1 (6 bases). Per germline, CDR1 LNHDA and CDR2 SQIVND (reference sequence). The CDR3 extends over 15 amino acids. Trimming pared 6 bases from V and 4 bases from J, leaving 16 bases between. The full variable domain, with the rest looked up from reference TRBV19 and TRBJ2-1, is DGGITQSPKYLFRKEGQNVTLSCEQNLNHDAMYWYRQDPGQGLRLIYYSQIVNDFQKGDIAEGYSVSREKKESFPLTVTSAQKNPTAFYLCASSIYREPYNEQFFGPGTRLTVL.

This clonotype was detected many times. This sequence joins TRBV29-1 and TRBJ1-4, with TRBD1 as a possible D gene (5 bases). CDR1 is SQVTM and CDR2 is ANQGSEA in the germline V gene. This CDR3 has 14 residues. V lost 4 bases and J lost 8, with 17 bases in between. The CDR3 spells CSVGNTGREEKLFF. CDR3 nucleotide sequence: TGCAGCGTTGGAAACACAGGTCGGGAAGAAAAACTGTTTTTT.

This clonotype was seen ten or more times. The chain is built from TRBV6-1 and TRBJ2-3; D is uncertain. Trimming left V 7 bases short and J 4 bases short, with 18 bases between. Germline assignment: CDR1 MNHNS and CDR2 SASEGT. The CDR3 has 15 amino acids. The CDR3 region has the DNA TGTGCCAGCAAACGAGGTTTGTGGGCGGCAGATACGCAGTATTTT. The encoded protein is CASKRGLWAADTQYF.

This clonotype appeared many times. V and J are TRBV14 and TRBJ2-3, with 8 bases matching TRBD1. Germline V CDR1 and CDR2: SGHDN, FVKESK. The CDR3 is made up of 21 amino acids. V lost 1 base, J lost 2 bases, and 20 bases stayed unmatched. The CDR3 region is CASSQGFPGAGGHLNTDTQYF. Here the CDR3 DNA reads TGTGCCAGCAGCCAAGGTTTTCCAGGGGCAGGGGGCCATCTCAACACAGATACGCAGTATTTT.

This clonotype was recorded many times. The chain is built from TRBV29-1 and TRBJ2-1; 11 positions agree with TRBD2. Trimming removed 0 bases from V and 1 base from J; junction bases left unmatched: 17. This CDR3 region has 21 residues. Germline CDR1 is SQVTM and CDR2 is ANQGSEA. The DNA for the CDR3 is TGCAGCGTTGAAGATCTGCCTTTAGCGGGAGGGCGCTATTCTTCCTACAATGAGCAGTTCTTC. Its protein product is CSVEDLPLAGGRYSSYNEQFF.

This clonotype came up many times. The genes are TRBV15 and TRBJ2-1; no clear D. The V gene lost 0 bases and the J gene lost 9 bases, with 9 bases spanning the gap. This CDR3 has 13 amino acids. Germline loops: CDR1 LNHNV, CDR2 YYDKDF (reference sequence). The CDR3 sequence is CATSRDLVSEQFF. CDR3 DNA sequence: TGTGCCACCAGCAGAGATTTAGTATCTGAGCAGTTCTTC.

In its sample, this clonotype was seen many times. V is TRBV24-1 and J is TRBJ2-5, with 12 bases fitting TRBD1. V trimming: 4 bases; J trimming: 5 bases; junction bases outside the gene matches: 13. The length of the CDR3 is 18 residues. CDR1 KGHDR and CDR2 SFDVKD come from the germline V gene. As DNA, the CDR3 is TGTGCCACCAGTGAATCCGGGACAGGGGGCCCGATCTGGGAGACCCAGTACTTC. This sequence encodes CATSESGTGGPIWETQYF.

Many counts were recorded for this clonotype. The chain joins TRBV7-3 to TRBJ2-3; D is uncertain. Trimming stripped 5 bases from V and 0 bases from J, with 12 bases between. The germline V gene has CDR1 SGHTA and CDR2 FQGTGA. The length of the CDR3 is 15 residues. For the CDR3, the DNA is TGTGCCAGCAGCGTCGGTATTTCTAGCACAGATACGCAGTATTTT. Translating it yields CASSVGISSTDTQYF.

There are many counts of this clonotype. The chain links TRBV5-1 to TRBJ1-5, with a tentative D call TRBD1 (5 bases). Germline values: CDR1 SGHRS, CDR2 YFSETQ. Trimming removed 0 bases at V and 7 bases at J, with 14 bases between. This CDR3 has 15 residues. The CDR3 sequence is CASSLDGARGQPQHF. The CDR3 DNA reads as TGCGCCAGCAGCTTGGACGGGGCCAGAGGACAGCCCCAGCATTTT.

Ten or more counts support this clonotype. The CDR3, as DNA: TGCAGTGCTAGAGGGCGGACTAGGGAGACCCAGTACTTC. Protein: CSARGRTRETQYF. The rearrangement uses TRBV20-1 and TRBJ2-5; TRBD2 matches 7 bases. CDR3 size: 13 residues. Germline V gives CDR1 DFQATT, CDR2 SNEGSKA (reference sequence). The V segment lost 1 base and the J segment 5 bases; nucleotides outside the gene matches: 4.

This clonotype was picked up many times. V and J are TRBV21-1 and TRBJ2-3. TRBV21-1 is given as a pseudogene. The CDR3 has 17 amino acids. As DNA, the CDR3 is TGTGCCAGCAGCATAAATAACAGTTCTGCTAGCACAGATACGCAGTATTTT. Amino acids: CASSINNSSASTDTQYF.

This clonotype was detected many times. The chain has TRBV7-2 and TRBJ2-3; maybe TRBD2 (7 bases). The CDR3 loop spans 14 amino acids. Trimming left V 4 bases short and J 5 bases short, with 13 bases between. Germline loops: CDR1 SGHTA, CDR2 FQGNSA. The CDR3 spells CASSSGGRGDTQYF. Here the CDR3 DNA reads TGTGCCAGCAGCTCCGGGGGGCGAGGAGATACGCAGTATTTT.

This clonotype showed up many times. This chain connects TRBV10-3 to TRBJ2-1; the D gene is possibly TRBD2 (5 bases). Germline lookup yields CDR1 ENHRY and CDR2 SYGVKD. The CDR3 extends over 15 amino acids. V shed 2 bases and J shed 5 bases, with 13 bases lying between them. CDR3 in amino acids: CAISEGLSGNNEQFF. The CDR3 DNA follows: TGTGCCATCAGTGAGGGGCTCTCCGGGAACAATGAGCAGTTCTTC.

This clonotype has at least ten counts. One junction end disagrees with the germline gene, perhaps due to a read error. The V and J genes are TRBV28 and TRBJ2-7; D is unclear. This CDR3 is built from 15 residues. CDR1 MDHEN and CDR2 SYDVKM come from the germline V gene. The CDR3 loop reads CASSLSNGLPYEQYF. The CDR3 DNA follows: TGTGCCAGCAGCTTATCCAATGGGCTCCCCTACGAGCAGTACTTC.

This clonotype has at least ten counts. The chain is built from TRBV20-1 and TRBJ2-7, with 8 bases lining up with TRBD1. CDR3 size: 13 residues. Germline values: CDR1 DFQATT, CDR2 SNEGSKA (reference sequence). V shed 6 bases, J shed 2 bases, and the junction held 6 bases outside the gene matches. The CDR3: CSAPGTGTYEQYF. In DNA form, the CDR3 reads TGCAGTGCCCCCGGGACAGGCACCTACGAGCAGTACTTC.

In its sample, this clonotype was seen many times. The V and J genes are TRBV6-2 or TRBV6-3 and TRBJ2-7; D ambiguous. Trimming pared 0 bases from V and 3 bases from J, leaving 18 bases between. This CDR3 contains 17 residues. Germline loops: CDR1 MNHEY, CDR2 SVGEGT. CDR3 in DNA: TGTGCCAGCAGTTACTCCTTTTGGGCAGCCGACTTCTACGAGCAGTACTTC. This gives the protein CASSYSFWAADFYEQYF.

This clonotype was picked up many times. The gene calls are TRBV11-2 and TRBJ1-2; D possibly corresponds to TRBD1 (5 bases). The germline V gene encodes CDR1 SGHAT and CDR2 FQNNGV. Trimming took 5 bases from V and 2 from J, leaving 15 bases between them. The CDR3 is 15 amino acids. CDR3 residues: CASSPFTGTNYGYTF. CDR3 bases: TGTGCCAGCAGCCCTTTTACAGGCACCAACTATGGCTACACCTTC.

This clonotype was seen repeatedly, ten times or more. This chain joins TRBV12-3 or TRBV12-4 and TRBJ1-4; D uncertain. This CDR3 comprises 13 residues. The ends were cut back, 0 bases at V and 6 bases at J, with 5 bases in the middle. Written as DNA, the CDR3 is TGTGCCAGCAGTTTAGCAGAGCATGAAAAACTGTTTTTT. Its translation: CASSLAEHEKLFF.

This clonotype was seen ten or more times. The chain links TRBV28 to TRBJ2-7; D not certain. The germline gives CDR1 MDHEN, CDR2 SYDVKM. V was shortened by 1 base and J by 13 bases, with 14 bases between the two germline ends. The CDR3 has 12 residues. The CDR3 DNA is TGTGCCAGCAGTTTATATCCCCCGGCCACTTACTTC. This translates into CASSLYPPATYF.

This clonotype was seen at least ten times. The CDR3 DNA is TGCAGTGCGCCACGATGGGGGACACGGAACACTGAAGCTTTCTTT. This codes for CSAPRWGTRNTEAFF. The chain joins TRBV20-1 to TRBJ1-1; D might be TRBD1 (6 bases). CDR1 is DFQATT and CDR2 is SNEGSKA in the germline V gene (reference sequence). V was trimmed by 6 bases and J by 1 base, leaving 18 bases between them. The length of the CDR3 is 15 residues.

Ten or more counts support this clonotype. The chain joins TRBV20-1 to TRBJ2-5; 13 bases align to TRBD2. The CDR3 covers 17 residues. With V trimmed by 5 bases and J by 2 bases, 11 bases remained unmatched. Germline CDR1 reads DFQATT; CDR2 reads SNEGSKA (reference sequence). The CDR3 here is CSARPLAGGPRQETQYF. In DNA form, the CDR3 reads TGCAGTGCTCGGCCACTAGCGGGAGGGCCAAGGCAAGAGACCCAGTACTTC.

This clonotype came up many times. This chain joins TRBV9 and TRBJ2-3; perhaps TRBD2 as D (5 bases). V was clipped by 5 bases and J by 6 bases, with 10 bases between them. The CDR3 consists of 12 residues. CDR1 SGDLS and CDR2 YYNGEE come from the germline V gene. CDR3 residues: CASRDSADTQYF. The CDR3 region has the DNA TGTGCCAGCAGGGATAGCGCGGATACGCAGTATTTT.

Judged by abundance, this clonotype is medium-sized. The chain is built from TRBV20-1 and TRBJ2-1; 7 nucleotides agree with TRBD2. CDR3 length: 16 amino acids. Per the germline V gene, CDR1 is DFQATT and CDR2 is SNEGSKA (reference sequence). Trimming took 2 bases from V and 3 from J; bases not matched to a gene: 10. The CDR3 protein is CSARSPTSPNYNEQFF. CDR3 sequence (DNA): TGCAGTGCTAGATCACCGACTAGCCCAAACTACAATGAGCAGTTCTTC.

The table lists this clonotype with many counts. An end of the junction does not agree with germline; a read error may underlie this. The genes are TRBV12-3 or TRBV12-4 and TRBJ2-7; 10 nucleotides match TRBD1. The CDR3 runs to 14 residues. The CDR3, as DNA: TGTGCCAGCAGTCTACGGACAGGGGGGTACGGGCAGTACTTC. Translating gives CASSLRTGGYGQYF.

In this sample, this clonotype turned up many times. The chain employs TRBV28 and TRBJ2-1; 8 bases fit TRBD1. The germline gives CDR1 MDHEN, CDR2 SYDVKM. This CDR3 region has 16 residues. V lost 3 bases to trimming and J lost 10 bases; unmatched junction nucleotides: 14. CDR3 nucleotide sequence: TGTGCCAGCAGTTTTTCGTTAGGGACAGGCCTCAGGGAGCAGTTCTTC. As protein: CASSFSLGTGLREQFF.